This section outlines one T cell receptor (beta chain) sequence together with its context. The data belong to a study of blood T cell repertoires in COVID-19. Ages ranged from about 18 to 89 years, with residence in more than 20 US areas. Data came from immunoSEQ multiplex PCR; TCRdb stores just in-frame clones and leaves some out. The table includes about 170,000 clones, about 90% detected once. Per the germline V gene, CDR1 is GTSNPN and CDR2 is SVGIG (reference sequence). V gave up 0 bases and J gave up 4 bases; unmatched junction bases: 6. The CDR3 is 15 amino acids. The sequenced material came from PBMCs or T cells enriched from blood (not recorded which). The rearrangement joins TRBV30 to TRBJ1-3; 7 positions agree with TRBD1. This TCR was sampled from a woman between 50 and 59 years old who had recovered from COVID-19. As DNA, the CDR3 is TGTGCCTGGAGTGTCAGGAGGGGGCGAGGAAACACCATATATTTT. Translated: CAWSVRRGRGNTIYF.